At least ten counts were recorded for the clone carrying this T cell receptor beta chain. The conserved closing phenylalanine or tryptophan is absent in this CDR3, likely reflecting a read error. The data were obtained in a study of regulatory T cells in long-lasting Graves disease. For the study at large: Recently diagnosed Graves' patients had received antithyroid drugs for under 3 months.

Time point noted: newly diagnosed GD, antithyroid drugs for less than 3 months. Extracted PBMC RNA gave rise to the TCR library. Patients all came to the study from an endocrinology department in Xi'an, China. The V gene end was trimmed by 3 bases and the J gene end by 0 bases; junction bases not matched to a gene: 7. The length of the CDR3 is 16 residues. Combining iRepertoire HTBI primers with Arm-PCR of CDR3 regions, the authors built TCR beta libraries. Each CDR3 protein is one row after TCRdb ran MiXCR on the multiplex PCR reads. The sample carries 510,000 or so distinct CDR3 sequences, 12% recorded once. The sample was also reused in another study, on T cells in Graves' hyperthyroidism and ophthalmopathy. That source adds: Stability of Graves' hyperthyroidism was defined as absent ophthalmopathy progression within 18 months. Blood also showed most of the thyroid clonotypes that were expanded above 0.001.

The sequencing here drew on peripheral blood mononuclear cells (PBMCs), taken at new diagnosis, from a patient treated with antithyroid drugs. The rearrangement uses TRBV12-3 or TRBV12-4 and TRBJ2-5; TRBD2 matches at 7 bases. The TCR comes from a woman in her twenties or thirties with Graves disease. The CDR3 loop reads CASSLGYGGYQETQYL. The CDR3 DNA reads TGTGCCAGCAGTTTGGGGTACGGGGGGTACCAAGAGACCCAGTACCTC.